This note documents a single T cell receptor beta chain sequence. The CDR3 has 13 residues. Germline trimming cut 5 bases from V and 5 bases from J; bases unmatched to any gene: 6. The V gene's germline CDR1 is SQVTM and CDR2 ANQGSEA. These data belong to a study of beta chain features in type 1 diabetes. Sequencing targeted expressed TCRB transcripts, as all isolated RNA had been reverse transcribed. Libraries were prepared by immunoSEQ multiplex PCR; TCRdb keeps only in-frame clonotypes and omits some of them. The table has fewer than 500,000 clones, approximately 13% seen once. This rearrangement joins TRBV29-1 to TRBJ2-1, with 7 bases aligning to TRBD2. The sequence was collected from a man aged 30 to 39 in good health. Sequenced sample: naive CD4+ T cells from blood. CDR3 in DNA: TGCAGCGTTTCCGGGACTATCAACAATGAGCAGTTCTTC. This encodes CSVSGTINNEQFF.